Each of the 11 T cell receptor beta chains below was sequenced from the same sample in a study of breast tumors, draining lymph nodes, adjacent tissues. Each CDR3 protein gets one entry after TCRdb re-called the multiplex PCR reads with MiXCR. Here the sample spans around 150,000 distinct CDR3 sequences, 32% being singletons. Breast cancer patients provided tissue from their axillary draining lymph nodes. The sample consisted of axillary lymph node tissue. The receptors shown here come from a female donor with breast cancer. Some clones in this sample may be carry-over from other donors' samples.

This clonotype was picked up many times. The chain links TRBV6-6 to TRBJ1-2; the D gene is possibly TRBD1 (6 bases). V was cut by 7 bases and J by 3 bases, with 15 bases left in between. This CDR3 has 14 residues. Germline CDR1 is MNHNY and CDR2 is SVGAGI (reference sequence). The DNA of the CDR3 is TGTGCCAGCACTCCCCCGGGGGGCGACTATGGCTACACCTTC. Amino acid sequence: CASTPPGGDYGYTF.

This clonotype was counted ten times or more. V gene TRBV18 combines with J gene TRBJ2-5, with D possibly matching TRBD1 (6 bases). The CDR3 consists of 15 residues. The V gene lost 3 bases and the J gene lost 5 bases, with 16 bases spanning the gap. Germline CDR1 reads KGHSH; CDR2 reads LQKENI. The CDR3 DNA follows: TGTGCCAGCTCACCCTGGACAGCCACTGGGGAGACCCAGTACTTC. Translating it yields CASSPWTATGETQYF.

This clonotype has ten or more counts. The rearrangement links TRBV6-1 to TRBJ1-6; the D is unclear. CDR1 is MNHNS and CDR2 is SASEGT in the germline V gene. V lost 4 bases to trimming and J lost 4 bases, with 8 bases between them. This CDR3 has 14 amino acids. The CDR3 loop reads CASSAGPYNSPLHF. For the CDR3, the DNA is TGTGCCAGCAGTGCCGGGCCGTATAATTCACCCCTCCACTTT.

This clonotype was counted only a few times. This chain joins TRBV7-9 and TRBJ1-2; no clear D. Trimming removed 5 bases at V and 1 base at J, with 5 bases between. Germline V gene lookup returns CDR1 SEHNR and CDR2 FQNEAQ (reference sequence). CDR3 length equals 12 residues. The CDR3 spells CASSRGNYGYTF. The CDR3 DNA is TGTGCCAGCAGCCGCGGTAACTATGGCTACACCTTC. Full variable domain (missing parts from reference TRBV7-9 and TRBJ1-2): DTGVSQNPRHKITKRGQNVTFRCDPISEHNRLYWYRQTLGQGPEFLTYFQNEAQLEKSRLLSDRFSAERPKGSFSTLEIQRTEQGDSAMYLCASSRGNYGYTFGSGTRLTVV.

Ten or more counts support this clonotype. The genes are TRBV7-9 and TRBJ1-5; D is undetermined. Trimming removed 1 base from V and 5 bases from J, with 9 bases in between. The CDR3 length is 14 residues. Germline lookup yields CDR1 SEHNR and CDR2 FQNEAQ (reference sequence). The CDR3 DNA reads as TGTGCCAGCAGCTTAGTTGGTGGAGATCAGCCCCAGCATTTT. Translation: CASSLVGGDQPQHF.

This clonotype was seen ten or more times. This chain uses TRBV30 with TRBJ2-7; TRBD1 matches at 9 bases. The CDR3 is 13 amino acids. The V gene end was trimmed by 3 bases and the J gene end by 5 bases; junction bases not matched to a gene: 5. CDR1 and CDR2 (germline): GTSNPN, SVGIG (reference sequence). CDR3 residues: CAWSRQGEDEQYV. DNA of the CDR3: TGTGCCTGGAGCAGACAGGGGGAGGACGAGCAGTACGTC.

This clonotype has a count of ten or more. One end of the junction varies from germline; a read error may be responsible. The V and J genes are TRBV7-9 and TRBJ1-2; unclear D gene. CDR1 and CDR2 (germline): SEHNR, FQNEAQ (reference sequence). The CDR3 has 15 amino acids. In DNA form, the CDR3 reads TGTGCCAGCAGCTTTGCATACCTCGCTAACTATGGCTACCCCTTC. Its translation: CASSFAYLANYGYPF.

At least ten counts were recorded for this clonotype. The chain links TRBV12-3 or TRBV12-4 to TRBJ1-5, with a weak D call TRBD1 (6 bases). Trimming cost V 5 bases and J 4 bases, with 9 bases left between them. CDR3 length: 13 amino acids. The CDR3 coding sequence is TGTGCCAGCAGTGAGGGGGTTAATCAGCCCCAGCATTTT. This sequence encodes CASSEGVNQPQHF.

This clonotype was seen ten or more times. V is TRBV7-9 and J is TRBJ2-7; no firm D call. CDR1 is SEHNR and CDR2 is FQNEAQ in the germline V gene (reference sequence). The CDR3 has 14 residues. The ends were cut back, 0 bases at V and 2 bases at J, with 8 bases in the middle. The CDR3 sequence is CASSLAGSTYEQYV. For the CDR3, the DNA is TGTGCCAGCAGCTTAGCGGGCAGCACCTACGAGCAGTACGTC.

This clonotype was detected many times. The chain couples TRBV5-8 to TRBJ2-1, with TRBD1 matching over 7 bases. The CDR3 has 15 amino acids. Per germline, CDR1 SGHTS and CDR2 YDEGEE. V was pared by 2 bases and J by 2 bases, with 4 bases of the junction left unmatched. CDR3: CASSFDRATYNEQFF. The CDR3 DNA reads TGTGCCAGCAGCTTCGACAGGGCAACCTACAATGAGCAGTTCTTC.

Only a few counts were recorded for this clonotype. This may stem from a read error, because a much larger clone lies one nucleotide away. The CDR3 DNA follows: TGTGCCAGCAGTCCGAGGAATGAGCAGTTCTTC. Protein sequence: CASSPRNEQFF. The V and J genes are TRBV6-2 or TRBV6-3 and TRBJ2-1; D call uncertain. This CDR3 comprises 11 residues. The V end was cut by 5 bases, the J end by 7 bases, with 6 bases between. Looked up from germline, CDR1 is MNHEY and CDR2 is SVGEGT.